This T cell receptor (beta chain) derives from a study of T cell repertoires in aging, cancer and after chemotherapy. Study summary: Patients with glioblastoma brain tumors were sampled before and after temozolomide-based therapy. The whole study produced a dataset of millions of TCR reads.

This clonotype has more than one count but fewer than ten. As yet, its antigen is unknown. Trimming left V 6 bases short and J 2 bases short, with 16 bases between. The CDR3 loop spans 15 amino acids. Study-level results: Loss of evenness, beyond lost richness, contributed to age-related TCR diversity decline in cancer patients.

A mixed TRB-A/B primer pool amplified rearranged TRB by multiplex touch-down PCR. TCRdb ran MiXCR on the multiplex PCR reads and lists one entry per CDR3 protein. The table lists approximately 1,500 distinct CDR3 sequences, 34% of them singletons. The template was genomic DNA from peripheral blood, not RNA. Sequenced: blood. This sequence joins TRBV12-3 or TRBV12-4 and TRBJ1-2, with a possible D match to TRBD1 (5 bases). The source of this sequence is a human donor with a solid tumor. The donor label of this sample is uncertain. CDR3 DNA: TGTGCCAGCAGCCCTACGTCAGGGAACAACTATGGCTACACCTTC. This gives the protein CASSPTSGNNYGYTF.